This record looks at one T cell receptor (beta chain) sequence and its context. Its specificity is not known. The sample originates from a study of blood T cells in healthy people across ages. Donors were healthy Caucasian individuals from Russia aged roughly 6 to 90. Study-wide findings and caveats: Age advanced and TCR beta diversity per million T cells fell, roughly linearly.

Germline-derived CDR1 and CDR2 are SGHKS and YYEKEE (reference sequence). Trimming stripped 1 base from V and 6 bases from J, with 11 bases between. There are 14 residues in the CDR3. A second about 7 to 12 cycle PCR used barcoded and J-beta primers. Every molecule of cDNA carried a tag from a template-switch adaptor with 12 random nucleotides. TCRdb redid the calling of the 5' RACE reads with MiXCR, one entry per CDR3 protein. Among around 650,000 distinct CDR3 sequences, over 40% were seen once, and the ten largest hold approximately 29%. The clonotype comes from a man older than 75 in good health. This chain joins TRBV5-5 and TRBJ2-1, with D unresolved. Sequenced material: blood. For the CDR3, the DNA is TGTGCCAGCAGCTTGCTCAACACTGGCAATGAGCAGTTCTTC. This gives the protein CASSLLNTGNEQFF.